This T cell receptor beta chain was identified during a study of T cell changes during pregnancy in multiple sclerosis. The method was immunoSEQ multiplex PCR; TCRdb's version includes in-frame clones alone and lacks a portion of them. The sample consists of about 49,000 clones, around 94% of them appearing once. The CDR3 has 13 amino acids. With 2 bases removed from V and 4 bases from J, the gap between germline ends came to 6 bases. CDR1 is MNHEY, CDR2 SMNVEV, per germline (reference sequence). The sequences come from CD8+ T cells from peripheral blood mononuclear cells, collected before pregnancy. The chain joins TRBV27 to TRBJ1-5; no definite D call. The sequence came from a female donor with multiple sclerosis, enrolled in a pregnancy study. The CDR3 nucleotides are TGTGCCAGCAGTTTAAGAGGGAATCAGCCCCAGCATTTT. Protein product: CASSLRGNQPQHF.